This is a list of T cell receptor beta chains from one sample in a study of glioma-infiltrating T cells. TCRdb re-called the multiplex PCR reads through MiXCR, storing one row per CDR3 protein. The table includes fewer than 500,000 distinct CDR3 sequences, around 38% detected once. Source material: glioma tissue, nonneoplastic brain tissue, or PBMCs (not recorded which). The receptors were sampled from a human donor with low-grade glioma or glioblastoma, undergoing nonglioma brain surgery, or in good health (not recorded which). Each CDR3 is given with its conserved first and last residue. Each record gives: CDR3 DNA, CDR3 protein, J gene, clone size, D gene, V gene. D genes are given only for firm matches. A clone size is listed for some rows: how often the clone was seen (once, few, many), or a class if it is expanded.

CDR3nt: TGTGCCAGCAGCCAAGTCCTAAGAGTGAGCACTGAAGCTTTCTTT; CDR3aa: CASSQVLRVSTEAFF; j_gene: TRBJ1-1; abundance: .; d_gene: .; v_gene: TRBV4-2
CDR3nt: TGTGCCATCAGTGAGTCGGTCAGGAATTCACCCCTCCACTTT; CDR3aa: CAISESVRNSPLHF; j_gene: TRBJ1-6; abundance: .; d_gene: .; v_gene: TRBV10-3
CDR3nt: TGCGCCAGCAGCAAGGAAACCGGGACAATGAACACTGAAGCTTTCTTT; CDR3aa: CASSKETGTMNTEAFF; j_gene: TRBJ1-1; abundance: .; d_gene: .; v_gene: TRBV5-1
CDR3nt: TGTGCCAGCAGTTCAATGGGACTAGCTCGAGACAATGAGCAGTTCTTC; CDR3aa: CASSSMGLARDNEQFF; j_gene: TRBJ2-1; abundance: .; d_gene: TRBD2; v_gene: TRBV6-2/TRBV6-3
CDR3nt: TGTGCCAGCAGTTACTCGTCGGACAGTTACACCTACGAGCAGTACTTC; CDR3aa: CASSYSSDSYTYEQYF; j_gene: TRBJ2-7; abundance: many; d_gene: .; v_gene: TRBV6-2/TRBV6-3
CDR3nt: TGTGCCAGCAGCTTAGCGCGAACTAGCGGGAGATTCACAGATACGCAGTATTTT; CDR3aa: CASSLARTSGRFTDTQYF; j_gene: TRBJ2-3; abundance: .; d_gene: TRBD2; v_gene: TRBV7-2
CDR3nt: TGTGCCAGCAGTTTAGGTTTTAACTATGGCTACACCTTC; CDR3aa: CASSLGFNYGYTF; j_gene: TRBJ1-2; abundance: many; d_gene: .; v_gene: TRBV28
CDR3nt: TGCGCCAGCAGCCAAGGCCCGGCGGCTGAGTATTCACCCCTCCACTTT; CDR3aa: CASSQGPAAEYSPLHF; j_gene: TRBJ1-6; abundance: .; d_gene: .; v_gene: TRBV4-3
CDR3nt: TGTGCCAGCAGTGACGAGGGGGCCACTGAAGCTTTCTTT; CDR3aa: CASSDEGATEAFF; j_gene: TRBJ1-1; abundance: few; d_gene: TRBD1; v_gene: TRBV2
CDR3nt: TGTGCCAGCACCCTGAGACGTGGGAATGAGCAGTTCTTC; CDR3aa: CASTLRRGNEQFF; j_gene: TRBJ2-1; abundance: .; d_gene: .; v_gene: TRBV6-2/TRBV6-3
CDR3nt: TGTGCCAGCAGTACCGGGACGCCCCGAGAGCAGTGCTTC; CDR3aa: CASSTGTPREQCF; j_gene: TRBJ2-7; abundance: .; d_gene: .; v_gene: TRBV27
CDR3nt: TGTGCCACCAGTGATTCCCTGGCGGGCCCGAGCTCCTACAATGAGCAGTTCTTC; CDR3aa: CATSDSLAGPSSYNEQFF; j_gene: TRBJ2-1; abundance: .; d_gene: .; v_gene: TRBV24-1
CDR3nt: TGTGCCAGCAGCTTCTCACAGGGAGGAGAGACCCAGTACTTC; CDR3aa: CASSFSQGGETQYF; j_gene: TRBJ2-5; abundance: few; d_gene: .; v_gene: TRBV7-6
CDR3nt: TGCGCCAGCAGCCTCGAAAGGTCTATAGGCTTGCGGGTAACCTCCTACAATGAGCAGTTCTTC; CDR3aa: CASSLERSIGLRVTSYNEQFF; j_gene: TRBJ2-1; abundance: .; d_gene: .; v_gene: TRBV27
CDR3nt: TGTGCCAGCAATGACCAAGCGGGAGGGCCCCACGAGCAGTACTTC; CDR3aa: CASNDQAGGPHEQYF; j_gene: TRBJ2-7; abundance: many; d_gene: TRBD2; v_gene: TRBV25-1
CDR3nt: TGTGCGAGCAAAGGGGGGGGCACGTACGAGCAGTACTTC; CDR3aa: CASKGGGTYEQYF; j_gene: TRBJ2-7; abundance: .; d_gene: .; v_gene: TRBV6-5
CDR3nt: TGTGCCAGCAGCCAACGACTCGGGCACCCTGGCGAGCAGTACTTC; CDR3aa: CASSQRLGHPGEQYF; j_gene: TRBJ2-7; abundance: .; d_gene: .; v_gene: TRBV14
CDR3nt: TGTGCCAGCTCACCGAGCGTACAGGGAAATCAGCCCCAGCATTTT; CDR3aa: CASSPSVQGNQPQHF; j_gene: TRBJ1-5; abundance: .; d_gene: .; v_gene: TRBV18
CDR3nt: TGTGCCAGCAGACGGGACGGAGCACCTGGCTACACCTTC; CDR3aa: CASRRDGAPGYTF; j_gene: TRBJ1-2; abundance: many; d_gene: .; v_gene: TRBV25-1
CDR3nt: TGTGCCAGCAGTCTCGGAGATACCTACGAGCAGTACTTC; CDR3aa: CASSLGDTYEQYF; j_gene: TRBJ2-7; abundance: many; d_gene: .; v_gene: TRBV27
CDR3nt: TGTGCCAGCAGCAGGGACGTCCAGTTAGGCTACACCTTC; CDR3aa: CASSRDVQLGYTF; j_gene: TRBJ1-2; abundance: few; d_gene: .; v_gene: TRBV6-4
CDR3nt: TGCAGTGGGACAGGGCAGGATGACGGGGAGCTGTTTTTT; CDR3aa: CSGTGQDDGELFF; j_gene: TRBJ2-2; abundance: many; d_gene: TRBD1; v_gene: TRBV20-1
CDR3nt: TGCAGTGCCCCCAGCGGGAGATACATTCAGTACTTC; CDR3aa: CSAPSGRYIQYF; j_gene: TRBJ2-4; abundance: .; d_gene: TRBD2; v_gene: TRBV20-1
CDR3nt: TGTGCCAGCAGCTCGACTAGCAGATACTACGAGCAGTACTTC; CDR3aa: CASSSTSRYYEQYF; j_gene: TRBJ2-7; abundance: .; d_gene: TRBD2; v_gene: TRBV7-2
CDR3nt: TGTGCCAGCAAAAATTCCCAGAACACTGAAGCTTTCTTT; CDR3aa: CASKNSQNTEAFF; j_gene: TRBJ1-1; abundance: few; d_gene: .; v_gene: TRBV2
CDR3nt: TGCGCCAGCAGTGAGTCGACCAATACGCAGTATTTT; CDR3aa: CASSESTNTQYF; j_gene: TRBJ2-3; abundance: few; d_gene: .; v_gene: TRBV10-2
CDR3nt: TGTGCCAGCAGCATCGGACAGGGCTACAATGAGCAGTTCTTC; CDR3aa: CASSIGQGYNEQFF; j_gene: TRBJ2-1; abundance: few; d_gene: TRBD1; v_gene: TRBV7-6
CDR3nt: TGCAGTGCTAGAGCTGGGACCGAGCAGTACTTC; CDR3aa: CSARAGTEQYF; j_gene: TRBJ2-7; abundance: many; d_gene: .; v_gene: TRBV20-1
CDR3nt: TGTGCCAGCTGGGCCCGTTTCAGCGCTGAAGCTTTCTTT; CDR3aa: CASWARFSAEAFF; j_gene: TRBJ1-1; abundance: few; d_gene: .; v_gene: TRBV28
CDR3nt: TGTGCCAGCAGCTTACAGACTACAAGCCGAGGATGGGAGACCCAGTACTTC; CDR3aa: CASSLQTTSRGWETQYF; j_gene: TRBJ2-5; abundance: .; d_gene: .; v_gene: TRBV7-2